This section outlines one T cell receptor (beta chain) sequence together with its context. Its antigen is not identified. The sample belongs to a study of cytomegalovirus exposure and HLA in healthy donors. As for the study in general: T cells numbering about 180 million yielded some 110 million unique TCR beta sequences in an earlier analysis. Study observations and caveats: A later analysis reported that several of the most significant clusters appeared to be linked to common viral pathogens, among them Epstein-Barr virus.

The primer mix had 60 Vbeta and 13 Jbeta primers. TCRdb's table, derived via immunoSEQ multiplex PCR, lists solely in-frame clones and lacks some. The sample consists of some 150,000 clones, roughly 80% of them appearing once. Germline-derived CDR1 and CDR2 are MNHEY and SVGAGI. Trimming removed 1 base at V and 2 bases at J, with 4 bases between. This CDR3 comprises 13 residues. This receptor was obtained from a female donor in good health and CMV-seronegative. The rearrangement uses TRBV6-5 and TRBJ2-3; D ambiguous. Sequencing was done on a sample of PBMCs. CDR3 sequence reads: CASSYLNTDTQYF. Here the CDR3 DNA reads TGTGCCAGCAGTTACTTAAACACAGATACGCAGTATTTT.